Following are 20 T cell receptor beta chains from one sample sequenced in a study of CD8 T cells in ankylosing spondylitis. Findings and caveats of the study: A TCR beta motif of about 8 highly homologous variants seemed to mark ankylosing spondylitis blood.

Their cognate antigens are unknown. TCRdb redid the calling of the 5' RACE reads with MiXCR, one entry per CDR3 protein. The table lists some 240,000 distinct CDR3 sequences, 7% to 8% of them singletons, with about 14% in the top ten. Sequencing was done on a sample of blood, either unsorted or a sorted T cell fraction (not recorded which). These receptors were obtained from a male donor with ankylosing spondylitis.

This clonotype showed up many times. V gene TRBV7-6 combines with J gene TRBJ2-5; D is tentatively TRBD1 or TRBD2 (5 bases each). Per germline, CDR1 SGHVS and CDR2 FNYEAQ. The CDR3 runs 15 residues. V was clipped by 2 bases and J by 3 bases, with 13 bases between them. DNA for the CDR3: TGTGCCAGCAGCTTACAGGGACGCCGGAAAGAGACCCAGTACTTC. This encodes CASSLQGRRKETQYF.

In its sample, this clonotype was seen many times. V and J are TRBV3-1 and TRBJ1-5; possibly TRBD1 for D (6 bases). The V gene's germline CDR1 is LGHDT and CDR2 YNNKEL (reference sequence). Trimming took off 1 base at V and 3 bases at J, with 10 bases between the two ends. CDR3 length: 15 amino acids. The CDR3 bases are TGTGCCAGCAGCCAAGGAGGGGGACCCAATCAGCCCCAGCATTTT. Amino acid sequence: CASSQGGGPNQPQHF. Together with reference TRBV3-1 and TRBJ1-5, the CDR3 gives the full variable domain: DTAVSQTPKYLVTQMGNDKSIKCEQNLGHDTMYWYKQDSKKFLKIMFSYNNKELIINETVPNRFSPKSPDKAHLNLHINSLELGDSAVYFCASSQGGGPNQPQHFGDGTRLSIL.

This clonotype came up a few times. A junction boundary mismatches the germline segment, possibly from a read error. The rearrangement uses TRBV11-3 and TRBJ2-3; D is ambiguous. The CDR3 covers 13 residues. Germline V gives CDR1 SGHNT, CDR2 YENEEA. The chain's CDR3 is CASSPSHTDTQYF. Here the CDR3 DNA reads TGTGCCAGCAGCCCGTCCCACACAGACACGCAGTATTTT.

Many counts were recorded for this clonotype. This sequence joins TRBV27 and TRBJ2-7; D is perhaps TRBD1 or TRBD2 (5 bases each). The CDR3 runs 14 residues. V was pared by 2 bases and J by 1 base, with 9 bases between. The germline CDR1 and CDR2 sequences are MNHEY and SMNVEV (reference sequence). The CDR3 DNA sequence: TGTGCCAGCAGTTTAGGGGGAGAGTCCTACGAGCAGTACTTC. Its translation is CASSLGGESYEQYF.

This clonotype came up many times. The chain couples TRBV6-6 to TRBJ2-7, with a tentative D call TRBD2 (6 bases). V was cut by 11 bases and J by 7 bases, with 6 bases left in between. The CDR3 contains 8 residues. The germline CDR1 and CDR2 sequences are MNHNY and SVGAGI (reference sequence). CDR3 bases: TGTGCCGCGGGAGAGCAGTACTTC. This codes for CAAGEQYF.

This clonotype showed up many times. The chain joins TRBV12-3 or TRBV12-4 to TRBJ1-1, with D possibly matching TRBD1 (5 bases). This CDR3 has 14 residues. Trimming took off 7 bases at V and 0 bases at J, with 12 bases between the two ends. This chain's CDR3 is CASTIGAMNTEAFF. DNA for the CDR3: TGTGCCAGCACCATCGGGGCGATGAACACTGAAGCTTTCTTT.

The chain uses TRBV6-2 or TRBV6-3 and TRBJ2-5; possible D gene TRBD2, 6 bases. The CDR3 has 13 residues. V was pared by 5 bases and J by 5 bases, with 12 bases between. From germline, CDR1 is MNHEY and CDR2 SVGEGT. CDR3 sequence: CASSRLVEETQYF. The CDR3 coding sequence is TGTGCCAGCAGTCGACTAGTGGAGGAGACCCAGTACTTC.

This clonotype was seen at least ten times. The V and J genes are TRBV7-9 and TRBJ2-5; TRBD2 matches 13 bases. Trimming cost V 6 bases and J 4 bases; bases outside gene matches: 8. CDR1 is SEHNR and CDR2 is FQNEAQ in the germline V gene (reference sequence). The CDR3 length is 16 residues. The CDR3 coding sequence is TGTGCCAGCAGACCCACTAGCGGGAGGGCCGGAGAGACCCAGTACTTC. Translation: CASRPTSGRAGETQYF.

Many counts were recorded for this clonotype. This rearrangement joins TRBV11-2 to TRBJ1-2; TRBD1 is a possible D gene (5 bases). The V end was cut by 5 bases, the J end by 8 bases, with 15 bases between. Germline V CDR1 and CDR2: SGHAT, FQNNGV. This CDR3 spans 13 amino acids. The CDR3 loop is CASSAYRTDGYTF. Here the CDR3 DNA reads TGTGCCAGCAGCGCCTACAGGACTGACGGCTACACCTTC.

This clonotype occurred many times. V and J are TRBV20-1 and TRBJ2-7; D is perhaps TRBD2 (6 bases). The CDR3 runs 13 residues. V was pared by 5 bases and J by 1 base, with 12 bases between. Per the germline V gene, CDR1 is DFQATT and CDR2 is SNEGSKA (reference sequence). The CDR3 nucleotides read TGCAGTGCTCCACTGGGGGGTTCCTACGAGCAGTACTTC. Translated: CSAPLGGSYEQYF.

This clonotype was seen repeatedly, ten times or more. The chain has TRBV4-3 and TRBJ2-7; 9 nucleotides align to TRBD2. The germline V gene has CDR1 LGHNA and CDR2 YSLEER. The ends lost 1 base at V and 3 bases at J; junction bases unmatched: 4. This CDR3 is built from 15 residues. The CDR3 DNA sequence: TGCGCCAGCAGCCAAGGACTAGCGGTAAACTACGAGCAGTACTTC. Its protein product is CASSQGLAVNYEQYF.

The chain joins TRBV4-2 to TRBJ2-1; D is ambiguous. Germline CDR1 is LGHNA and CDR2 is YNFKEQ. V was pared by 2 bases and J by 0 bases, with 11 bases between. CDR3 length: 16 residues. In DNA, the CDR3 is TGTGCCAGCAGCCAAAGAAGCACGGGCTCCTACAATGAGCAGTTCTTC. It is translated as CASSQRSTGSYNEQFF.

This clonotype was recorded at least ten times. The gene calls are TRBV12-3 or TRBV12-4 and TRBJ1-5, with 7 bases lining up with TRBD1. Losses at the gene ends were 5 bases for V and 5 bases for J; bases not matched to a gene: 12. The CDR3 consists of 16 residues. For the CDR3, the DNA is TGTGCCAGCAGTACCCACTCAGGGGGACGGGATCAGCCCCAGCATTTT. Amino acids: CASSTHSGGRDQPQHF.

This clonotype was seen repeatedly, ten times or more. The CDR3 spells CASSFLRDRVAKNIQYF. The CDR3 DNA follows: TGTGCCAGTAGTTTCCTCCGGGACAGAGTAGCCAAAAACATTCAGTACTTC. The rearrangement uses TRBV19 and TRBJ2-4; 7 bases are shared with TRBD1. V lost 5 bases, J lost 0 bases, and 10 bases stayed unmatched. The germline gives CDR1 LNHDA, CDR2 SQIVND (reference sequence). This CDR3 spans 17 amino acids.

In its sample, this clonotype was seen many times. The genes are TRBV9 and TRBJ2-7, with 7 bases matching TRBD1. The CDR3 totals 16 residues. The J segment lost 4 bases and the V segment lost 3 bases, leaving 13 bases of the junction unmatched. Germline CDR1 and CDR2: SGDLS and YYNGEE. The CDR3 loop reads CASSALSTGAPYEQYF. CDR3 nucleotide sequence: TGTGCCAGCAGCGCTCTCTCCACAGGGGCTCCGTACGAGCAGTACTTC.

In this sample, this clonotype turned up many times. The chain couples TRBV20-1 to TRBJ1-2, with 8 bases aligning to TRBD1. The germline V gene encodes CDR1 DFQATT and CDR2 SNEGSKA (reference sequence). This CDR3 comprises 12 residues. V was clipped by 2 bases and J by 8 bases; unmatched bases: 4. CDR3 DNA: TGCAGTGCTAGACGGGACAGGCGGGGCTACACCTTC. Its translation: CSARRDRRGYTF.

Ten or more counts support this clonotype. The V and J genes are TRBV11-1 and TRBJ2-1; 7 nucleotides align to TRBD1. In germline, CDR1 is SGHAT, CDR2 FQDESV (reference sequence). This CDR3 has 13 amino acids. V lost 5 bases, J lost 9 bases, and 7 bases stayed unmatched. In nucleotides, the CDR3 is TGTGCCAGCAGCACGACAGGGACGGGTGAGCAGTTCTTC. It translates to CASSTTGTGEQFF.

The chain joins TRBV7-2 to TRBJ2-1, with 9 bases lining up with TRBD2. From germline, CDR1 is SGHTA and CDR2 FQGNSA. Trimming cost V 5 bases and J 6 bases; bases outside gene matches: 14. The CDR3 loop spans 17 amino acids. The CDR3: CASSPVAGVGPGNEQFF. The CDR3 DNA sequence: TGTGCCAGCAGCCCCGTAGCGGGAGTAGGCCCCGGCAATGAGCAGTTCTTC.

As to this clonotype: This could be a read error, since a much larger clone is one nucleotide away. The J gene is TRBJ2-3, the V gene TRBV21-1. TRBV21-1 is an annotated pseudogene. The CDR3 has 15 residues. DNA for the CDR3: TGTACCAGCATCCAAAGGACGTCGCGCACAGATACGCAGTATTTT. It encodes CTSIQRTSRTDTQYF.

This clonotype appeared many times. V gene TRBV4-2 combines with J gene TRBJ1-4; D is unclear. The germline V gene has CDR1 LGHNA and CDR2 YNFKEQ. The CDR3 is 16 amino acids. V gave up 1 base and J gave up 0 bases, with 9 bases separating them. The CDR3 reads CASSQVKTATNEKLFF. CDR3 DNA sequence: TGTGCCAGCAGCCAAGTTAAAACAGCAACTAATGAAAAACTGTTTTTT.